This T cell receptor beta chain was recovered during a study of cytomegalovirus exposure and HLA in healthy donors. The PCR had 60 Vbeta and 13 Jbeta primers. The protocol was immunoSEQ multiplex PCR, while the TCRdb copy is restricted to in-frame clones and leaves out a portion. The sample consists of about 110,000 clones, roughly 68% of them appearing once. Broader study findings: A few chains linked to CMV were shown in vitro to be specific for CMV antigens. The majority of CMV-associated TCR beta chains were reported as apparently HLA-restricted in a later analysis. Presence/absence analyses took donor sequencing depth as roughly uniform. In a later analysis, TCR beta V- and J-gene trimming was associated with a missense DCLRE1C variant.

This clone was counted only a few times. Its specificity is not known. The V and J ends lost 4 bases and 4 bases, in that order; junction bases with no gene match: 6. The CDR3 loop spans 14 amino acids. Germline-derived CDR1 and CDR2 are SQVTM and ANQGSEA. The chain combines TRBV29-1 with TRBJ1-3, with TRBD1 matching 8 bases. Sequencing was performed on PBMCs. This clonotype was obtained from a woman aged 25 to 45 in good health and CMV-seronegative. CDR3 residues: CSVAEQGGGNTIYF. The CDR3 nucleotides read TGCAGCGTTGCCGAACAGGGGGGGGGAAACACCATATATTTT.